Sequencing of this T cell receptor beta chain was carried out in a study of blood T cell repertoires in COVID-19. Looking at the study overall: Material from acute and convalescent COVID-19 was sourced from the United States, Italy and Spain.

V dropped 6 bases and J dropped 2 bases, with 10 bases sitting between them. This CDR3 has 14 amino acids. Germline CDR1 SGHTA, CDR2 FQGNSA. Under the authors' procedure: Amplification from reference gene primers served as the basis for estimated nucleated cell counts. Data came from immunoSEQ multiplex PCR; TCRdb stores just in-frame clones and leaves some out. From that table come the V and J calls and clone size; the DNA was used to work out D and trimming. The sample carries approximately 260,000 clones, less than 85% recorded once. The chain couples TRBV7-2 to TRBJ2-2, with unresolved D. The sequence was collected from a man in his fifties or sixties who had recovered from COVID-19. Material for sequencing was peripheral blood. The CDR3 DNA follows: TGTGCCAGCAGGTACAGAAAAAACACCGGGGAGCTGTTTTTT. This encodes CASRYRKNTGELFF.